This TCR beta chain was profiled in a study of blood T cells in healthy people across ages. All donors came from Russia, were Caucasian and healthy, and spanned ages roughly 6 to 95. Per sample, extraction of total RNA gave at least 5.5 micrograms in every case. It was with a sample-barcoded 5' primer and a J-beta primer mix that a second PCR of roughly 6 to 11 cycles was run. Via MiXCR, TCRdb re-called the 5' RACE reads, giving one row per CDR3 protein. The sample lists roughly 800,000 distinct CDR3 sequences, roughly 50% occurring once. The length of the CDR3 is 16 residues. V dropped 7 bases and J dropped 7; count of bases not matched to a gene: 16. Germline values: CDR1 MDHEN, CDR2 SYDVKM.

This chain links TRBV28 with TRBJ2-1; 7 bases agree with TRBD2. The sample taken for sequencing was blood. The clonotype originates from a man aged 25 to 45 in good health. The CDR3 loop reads CASTSWGGRGNNEQFF. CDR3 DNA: TGTGCCAGCACCTCTTGGGGCGGGAGAGGAAATAATGAGCAGTTCTTC.